This T cell receptor (beta chain) was retrieved from a study of shared clonotypes between healthy human individuals. Sequencing was performed with immunoSEQ multiplex PCR; in TCRdb, only in-frame clones are kept and a portion is missing. Among roughly 2,000,000 clones listed, about 95% were seen once. Overall study findings and caveats: The generation probabilities recorded for non-shared clonotypes fell below those of clonotypes shared by all four donors.

The CDR3 loop spans 13 amino acids. V was pared by 6 bases and J by 5 bases, with 14 bases between. Germline lookup yields CDR1 SGHDT and CDR2 YYEEEE. To note about this clone: What it recognizes is unknown.

It was CD45RO-negative cells, positively selected for CCR7, that made up naive CD8 cells, with terminally differentiated effector memory CD45RA+ cells excluded. The rearrangement uses TRBV5-6 and TRBJ1-2; possibly TRBD1 for D (5 bases). Input material: naive CD8+ T cells sorted from blood. The clonotype was recovered from a man between 18 and 35 years old in good health. The CDR3 region is CASTVGEGYGYTF. The CDR3 nucleotides are TGTGCCAGCACGGTGGGGGAGGGGTATGGCTACACCTTC.